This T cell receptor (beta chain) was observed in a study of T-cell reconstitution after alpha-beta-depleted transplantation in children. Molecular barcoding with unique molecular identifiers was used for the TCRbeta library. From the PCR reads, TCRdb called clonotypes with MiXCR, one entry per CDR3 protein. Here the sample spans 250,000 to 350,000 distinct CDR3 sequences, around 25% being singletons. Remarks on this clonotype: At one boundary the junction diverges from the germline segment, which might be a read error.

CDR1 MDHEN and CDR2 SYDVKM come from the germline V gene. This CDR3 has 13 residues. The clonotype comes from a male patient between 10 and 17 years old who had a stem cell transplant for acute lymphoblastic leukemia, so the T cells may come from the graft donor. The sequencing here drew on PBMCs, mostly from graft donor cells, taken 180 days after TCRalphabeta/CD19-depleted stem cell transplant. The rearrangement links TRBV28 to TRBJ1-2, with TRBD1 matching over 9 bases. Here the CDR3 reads CAGRQGANYGYTF. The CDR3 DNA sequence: TGTGCCGGCAGACAGGGGGCTAACTATGGCTACACCTTC.